The rows below give T cell receptor beta chains drawn from one sample of a study of siplizumab effects on memory and regulatory T cells. The protocol was immunoSEQ multiplex PCR, while the TCRdb copy is restricted to in-frame clones and leaves out a portion. The sample holds tens of thousands of clones, 93% seen once. Source material: CD8+ T cells sorted from blood. These receptors came from a human donor in good health. Both conserved end residues are trimmed from each CDR3.

V gene	CDR3 protein
TRBV6-5	ASSYSQGAWEQY
TRBV7-9	ASSHRGDGPSGIQETQY
TRBV15	ATSSERDTQY
TRBV6-1	ASSEEDRAPPLH
TRBV7-9	ASSPSSGTRYEQY
TRBV2	ASSEQSATNEKLF
TRBV5-5	ASSLWTLNEQY
TRBV10-3	AISEKGQGNYGYT
TRBV11-2	ASSFLVAGDDETQY
TRBV10-3	AISDAFVAGGLGPYEQY
TRBV30	AWTPGTGDSPLH
TRBV27	ASWDREGTEAF
TRBV12-5	ASGVPGQALSGANVLT
TRBV4-3	ASSQEVRGLTDTQY
TRBV11-1	ASSTRDGGSYNEQF
TRBV27	ASRPTPPGSSYEQY
TRBV5-6	ASGSGTATGNTIY
TRBV29-1	SVAGGQGSYNEQF
TRBV7-9	ASSDQTGFRINEQF
TRBV6-5	ASSYDQVTQY
TRBV7-6	ASSRTSGFTDTQY
TRBV6-6	ASSYLDSTNEKLF
TRBV27	ASRPTLNTEAF
TRBV25-1	ASSEASGRNEQF
TRBV7-8	ASSRRGEQY
TRBV6-7	ASSTNQRLQSRANVLT
TRBV6-1	ATTSGGNSPLH
TRBV7-2	ASSSWTGGTREKLF
TRBV29-1	SVYGRNTEAF
TRBV7-8	ASSLGPGGGSLYGYT
TRBV18	ASSPEDRGLDTQY